The clone carrying this T cell receptor beta chain was seen at least ten times. The antigen remains undetermined. The data were obtained in a study of identical twins. Whole-study findings and limits: Without tracking the same donors, conclusions rested on cross-sectional statistical analysis.

Via MiXCR, TCRdb re-called the 5' RACE reads, giving one row per CDR3 protein. This repertoire shows approximately 590,000 distinct CDR3 sequences, just under 10% found once; its top ten account for roughly 3%. The CDR3 extends over 16 amino acids. CDR1 SGHVS and CDR2 FQNEAQ come from the germline V gene. V dropped 3 bases and J dropped 5 bases, with 16 bases sitting between them. The sample was also linked to a second study, of yellow fever vaccine responses in identical twins.

The clonotype comes from a woman aged 18-30 years in good health. The rearrangement links TRBV7-8 to TRBJ2-2; the D gene is possibly TRBD2 (6 bases). The specimen was PBMCs. CDR3 sequence: CASSFRRDLDTGELFF. DNA for the CDR3: TGTGCCAGCAGCTTTAGACGGGACTTAGATACCGGGGAGCTGTTTTTT. Looking up the rest from reference TRBV7-8 and TRBJ2-2 gives the full variable domain: GAGVSQSPRYKVAKRGQDVALRCDPISGHVSLFWYQQALGQGPEFLTYFQNEAQLDKSGLPSDRFFAERPEGSVSTLKIQRTQQEDSAVYLCASSFRRDLDTGELFFGEGSRLTVL.